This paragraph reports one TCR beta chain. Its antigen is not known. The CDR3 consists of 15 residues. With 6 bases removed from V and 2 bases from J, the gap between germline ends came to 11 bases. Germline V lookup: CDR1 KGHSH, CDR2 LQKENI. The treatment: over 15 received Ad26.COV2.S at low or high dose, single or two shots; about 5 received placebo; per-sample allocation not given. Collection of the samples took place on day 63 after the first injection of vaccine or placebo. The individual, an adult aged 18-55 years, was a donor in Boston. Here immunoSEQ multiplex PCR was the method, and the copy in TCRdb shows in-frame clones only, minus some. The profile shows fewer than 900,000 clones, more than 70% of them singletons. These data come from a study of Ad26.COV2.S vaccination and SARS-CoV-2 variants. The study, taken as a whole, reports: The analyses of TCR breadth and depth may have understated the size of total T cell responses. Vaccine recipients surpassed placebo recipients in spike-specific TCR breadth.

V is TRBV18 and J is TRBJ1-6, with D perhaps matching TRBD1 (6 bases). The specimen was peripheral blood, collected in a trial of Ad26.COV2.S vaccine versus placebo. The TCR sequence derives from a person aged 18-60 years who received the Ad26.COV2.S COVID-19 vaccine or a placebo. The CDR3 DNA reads TGTGCCAGCTCCCCAGGGGTCACCTATAATTCACCCCTCCACTTT. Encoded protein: CASSPGVTYNSPLHF.